Shown below are 7 T cell receptor beta chains from a single sample sequenced in a study of blood T cells in healthy people across ages. A second about 7 to 11 cycle PCR used barcoded and J-beta primers. TCRdb used MiXCR to reprocess the 5' RACE reads, holding one entry per CDR3 protein. The top ten clones hold roughly 17% of a sample with more than 800,000 distinct CDR3 sequences, around 30% of them seen once. The material sequenced was blood. All receptors come from a woman over 75 in good health.

This chain joins TRBV3-1 and TRBJ2-2, with 8 positions matching TRBD2. V lost 5 bases, J lost 0 bases, and 2 bases stayed unmatched. CDR3 length: 15 amino acids. CDR1 and CDR2 from the germline V gene are LGHDT and YNNKEL (reference sequence). This CDR3 is CASSAGGANTGELFF. In DNA form, the CDR3 reads TGTGCCAGCAGCGCCGGGGGGGCGAACACCGGGGAGCTGTTTTTT.

The chain uses TRBV7-9 and TRBJ1-2, with D unclear. V dropped 5 bases and J dropped 6 bases, with 13 bases sitting between them. CDR3 length equals 13 residues. Looked up from germline, CDR1 is SEHNR and CDR2 is FQNEAQ (reference sequence). The CDR3 spells CASSLAGSNGYTF. The CDR3 DNA sequence: TGTGCCAGCAGCCTGGCGGGGAGTAATGGCTACACCTTC.

This clonotype has ten or more counts. The V call is TRBV7-6, the J call TRBJ2-5, with D possibly being TRBD2 (6 bases). The V end was cut by 5 bases, the J end by 5 bases, with 18 bases between. The germline V gene encodes CDR1 SGHVS and CDR2 FNYEAQ. There are 15 residues in the CDR3. The CDR3 DNA reads TGTGCCAGCAGCCTCGGGAGTAACTCCGGTGAGACCCAGTACTTC. Translation gives CASSLGSNSGETQYF.

On this clonotype itself: The conserved phenylalanine or tryptophan normally closing the CDR3 is absent here, so this likely arose from a read error. The chain recombines TRBV27 with TRBJ2-1; D is tentatively TRBD1 or TRBD2 (5 bases each). The CDR3 runs 12 residues. Germline V gene lookup returns CDR1 MNHEY and CDR2 SMNVEV (reference sequence). Trimming shortened V by 5 bases and J by 9 bases, and 11 bases separated the two germline ends. The CDR3 reads CASSKGRSEQFL. CDR3 sequence (DNA): TGTGCCAGCAGTAAGGGACGGAGTGAGCAGTTCTTA.

In its sample, this clonotype was seen many times. This sequence joins TRBV29-1 and TRBJ2-1; 11 bases are a match to TRBD2. There are 13 residues in the CDR3. The V segment lost 6 bases and the J segment 10 bases; nucleotides outside the gene matches: 8. From germline, CDR1 is SQVTM and CDR2 ANQGSEA. The CDR3 nucleotides read TGCAGCGTGAATAGCGGGGGGGCCTTAGAGCAGTTCTTC. Residues: CSVNSGGALEQFF.

This clonotype was observed many times. The chain is built from TRBV12-3 or TRBV12-4 and TRBJ2-7; D uncertain. The V end was cut by 0 bases, the J end by 1 base, with 7 bases between. The CDR3 is 14 amino acids. The CDR3 loop is CASSLALGSYEQYF. CDR3 DNA: TGTGCCAGCAGTTTAGCGCTTGGTTCCTACGAGCAGTACTTC.

CDR3 sequence (DNA): TGTGCCAGTGGGCGGGGGGGGACCCGAGAGACCCAGTACTTC. This translates into CASGRGGTRETQYF. The V gene is TRBV2, the J gene TRBJ2-5; TRBD2 matches at 9 bases. Per the germline V gene, CDR1 is SNHLY and CDR2 is FYNNEI. V dropped 9 bases and J dropped 4; count of bases not matched to a gene: 9. The CDR3 is made up of 14 amino acids.